Each of the 29 T cell receptor beta chains below was sequenced from the same sample in a study of cytomegalovirus exposure and HLA in healthy donors. With 60 Vbeta and 13 Jbeta primers, the PCR was carried out. TCRdb's table, derived via immunoSEQ multiplex PCR, lists solely in-frame clones and lacks some. The sample shows 100,000 to 130,000 clones, around four fifths of them seen only once. Sequencing was done on a sample of PBMCs. These receptors all come from a man in his thirties or forties in good health and CMV-seronegative.

This clone was counted a few times. The chain is built from TRBV28 and TRBJ1-4; tentatively, D is TRBD1 (5 bases). Per germline, CDR1 MDHEN and CDR2 SYDVKM. CDR3 length: 19 amino acids. Trimming shortened V by 3 bases and J by 12 bases, and 32 bases separated the two germline ends. As DNA, the CDR3 is TGTGCCAGCAGTTTGCTCCTGTTCAATCCAACTTCGGACAAAAAAGAACTGTTTTTT. Amino acid sequence: CASSLLLFNPTSDKKELFF.

The rearrangement joins TRBV19 to TRBJ2-7, with D uncertain. This CDR3 is built from 14 residues. Germline CDR1 and CDR2: LNHDA and SQIVND (reference sequence). With 5 bases removed from V and 0 bases from J, the gap between germline ends came to 11 bases. CDR3 amino acids: CASSRRQNSYEQYF. The CDR3 DNA reads TGTGCCAGTAGTCGTAGACAAAACTCCTACGAGCAGTACTTC.

This clone showed up just a few times. The chain uses TRBV6-5 and TRBJ1-6; no definite D call. Trimming took 2 bases from V and 5 from J, leaving 13 bases between them. The CDR3 is made up of 16 amino acids. Germline V gene lookup returns CDR1 MNHEY and CDR2 SVGAGI. This CDR3 reads CASSYTRVLNNSPLHF. CDR3 nucleotides: TGTGCCAGCAGTTACACTCGGGTCTTAAATAATTCACCCCTCCACTTT.

This chain links TRBV30 with TRBJ2-5; the D gene is possibly TRBD1 (6 bases). Deletions cut 0 bases from V and 7 bases from J, with 36 bases between. Germline V gene data show CDR1 as GTSNPN and CDR2 as SVGIG (reference sequence). CDR3 size: 21 residues. The CDR3 protein is CAWSVPRDTGSARPVRVTQYF. As DNA, the CDR3 is TGTGCCTGGAGTGTACCTCGGGATACAGGGTCCGCGCGCCCTGTTCGCGTGACCCAGTACTTC. Variable domain in full (rest from reference TRBV30 and TRBJ2-5): SQTIHQWPATLVQPVGSPLSLECTVEGTSNPNLYWYRQAAGRGLQLLFYSVGIGQISSEVPQNLSASRPQDRQFILSSKKLLLSDSGFYLCAWSVPRDTGSARPVRVTQYFGPGTRLLVL.

The chain's CDR3 is CASSLDIAGGFETQYF. CDR3 sequence (DNA): TGTGCCAGCAGCTTAGATATAGCGGGAGGGTTTGAGACCCAGTACTTC. The chain uses TRBV11-2 and TRBJ2-5; 11 bases fit TRBD2. Trimming took 0 bases from V and 5 from J; bases not matched to a gene: 5. The CDR3 contains 16 residues. From germline, CDR1 is SGHAT and CDR2 FQNNGV.

J is TRBJ1-1 and V is TRBV7-9, with D uncertain. V gave up 11 bases and J gave up 1 base, with 11 bases separating them. Germline lookup yields CDR1 SEHNR and CDR2 FQNEAQ (reference sequence). There are 12 residues in the CDR3. The CDR3 here is CAVAFGNTEAFF. The CDR3 coding sequence is TGTGCCGTAGCATTTGGGAACACTGAAGCTTTCTTT. The full variable domain, in which reference TRBV7-9 and TRBJ1-1 provide the parts outside the CDR3, is DTGVSQNPRHKITKRGQNVTFRCDPISEHNRLYWYRQTLGQGPEFLTYFQNEAQLEKSRLLSDRFSAERPKGSFSTLEIQRTEQGDSAMYLCAVAFGNTEAFFGQGTRLTVV.

The genes are TRBV19 and TRBJ2-7, with D unresolved. Trimming shortened V by 5 bases and J by 0 bases, and 11 bases separated the two germline ends. This CDR3 has 14 residues. The V gene's germline CDR1 is LNHDA and CDR2 SQIVND (reference sequence). The CDR3 coding sequence is TGTGCCAGTAGTCCCGACCCTAGCTCCTACGAGCAGTACTTC. This sequence encodes CASSPDPSSYEQYF.

Only a few counts were recorded for this clone. V and J are TRBV19 and TRBJ1-1; D is perhaps TRBD1 (5 bases). Trimming took off 1 base at V and 5 bases at J, with 8 bases between the two ends. This CDR3 comprises 13 residues. The germline CDR1 and CDR2 sequences are LNHDA and SQIVND (reference sequence). The CDR3: CASSIGGGTEAFF. The CDR3 DNA is TGTGCCAGTAGTATAGGGGGGGGGACTGAAGCTTTCTTT.

The chain links TRBV5-1 to TRBJ2-4; D remains unclear. The V and J ends lost 2 bases and 0 bases respectively, with 12 bases between them. The germline CDR1 and CDR2 sequences are SGHRS and YFSETQ. The CDR3 consists of 16 residues. The DNA for the CDR3 is TGCGCCAGCAGCTTTGGAGATATGCTAGCCAAAAACATTCAGTACTTC. Its translation is CASSFGDMLAKNIQYF.

This chain joins TRBV6-6 and TRBJ2-5; 8 nucleotides align to TRBD1. The CDR3 is 12 amino acids. V gave up 8 bases and J gave up 5 bases; unmatched junction bases: 4. The germline gives CDR1 MNHNY, CDR2 SVGAGI (reference sequence). CDR3 region: CASGDRWETQYF. The CDR3, as DNA: TGTGCCAGCGGGGACAGGTGGGAGACCCAGTACTTC.

V and J are TRBV9 and TRBJ2-1, with 8 bases lining up with TRBD1. The V and J ends lost 2 bases and 5 bases, in that order; junction bases with no gene match: 12. CDR1 and CDR2 (germline): SGDLS, YYNGEE. The CDR3 covers 17 residues. The CDR3 DNA sequence: TGTGCCAGCAGCGTCCAGGACAGGGCTAATGTTCACAATGAGCAGTTCTTC. This sequence encodes CASSVQDRANVHNEQFF.

The chain has TRBV7-8 and TRBJ2-1; 12 bases match TRBD2. V lost 5 bases to trimming and J lost 7 bases; unmatched junction nucleotides: 12. From germline, CDR1 is SGHVS and CDR2 FQNEAQ. This CDR3 contains 17 residues. CDR3 sequence reads: CASSPRASGGAGNEQFF. The DNA for the CDR3 is TGTGCCAGCAGCCCCCGGGCTAGCGGGGGGGCCGGTAATGAGCAGTTCTTC.

A remark on this clone: One end of the junction does not line up with germline, which may come from a read error. The sample contains more than one DNA sequence encoding this CDR3. The chain carries TRBV7-9 and TRBJ2-5; D tentatively fits TRBD1 or TRBD2 (5 bases each). Germline CDR1 and CDR2: SEHNR and FQNEAQ (reference sequence). The CDR3 spans 14 residues. CDR3 in amino acids: CASSLAGSPETQYF. DNA for the CDR3: TGTGCCAGTAGCTTAGCAGGGAGCCCGGAGACCCAGTACTTC. Drawing the rest from reference TRBV7-9 and TRBJ2-5, the complete variable domain is DTGVSQNPRHKITKRGQNVTFRCDPISEHNRLYWYRQTLGQGPEFLTYFQNEAQLEKSRLLSDRFSAERPKGSFSTLEIQRTEQGDSAMYLCASSLAGSPETQYFGPGTRLLVL.

In this sample, this clone turned up a few times. The rearrangement links TRBV19 to TRBJ2-7; D may be TRBD1 (5 bases). The CDR3 has 13 amino acids. Germline CDR1 LNHDA, CDR2 SQIVND (reference sequence). Trimming cost V 3 bases and J 3 bases, with 9 bases left between them. The CDR3 sequence: CASSMIGDYEQYF. CDR3 DNA sequence: TGTGCCAGTAGTATGATAGGGGACTACGAGCAGTACTTC.

This chain uses TRBV15 with TRBJ2-1, with a weak D call TRBD2 (6 bases). The CDR3 covers 14 residues. V lost 4 bases and J 2 bases, leaving 9 bases between the germline ends. Per the germline V gene, CDR1 is LNHNV and CDR2 is YYDKDF (reference sequence). The CDR3 DNA is TGTGCCACCAGCAAGGCGGGGACCTACAATGAGCAGTTCTTC. Encoded protein: CATSKAGTYNEQFF.

The chain links TRBV9 to TRBJ1-5; D uncertain. This CDR3 spans 13 amino acids. V lost 0 bases, J lost 7 bases, and 8 bases lay in between. CDR1 is SGDLS, CDR2 YYNGEE, per germline. The CDR3 coding sequence is TGTGCCAGCAGCGTAGGGGGAGTGCAGCCCCAGCATTTT. Translating it yields CASSVGGVQPQHF.

The rearrangement uses TRBV28 and TRBJ2-2; 9 positions match TRBD2. This CDR3 is 16 amino acids long. J lost 0 bases, V lost 6 bases, and 5 bases had no gene match. Looked up from germline, CDR1 is MDHEN and CDR2 is SYDVKM. CDR3 in DNA: TGTGCCAGCAGACAAGCGGGGGGATCGAACACCGGGGAGCTGTTTTTT. It specifies CASRQAGGSNTGELFF.

The chain uses TRBV30 and TRBJ1-3; D is perhaps TRBD1 (5 bases). In germline, CDR1 is GTSNPN, CDR2 SVGIG (reference sequence). The CDR3 sequence is 14 residues long. The V end was cut by 0 bases, the J end by 2 bases, with 8 bases between. The CDR3 DNA is TGTGCCTGGAGTGTGGGGGGAACTGGAAACACCATATATTTT. Its translation: CAWSVGGTGNTIYF.

The sample holds one count of this clone. The gene calls are TRBV18 and TRBJ1-1; possibly TRBD1 for D (6 bases). From germline, CDR1 is KGHSH and CDR2 LQKENI. V shed 5 bases and J shed 6 bases, with 10 bases lying between them. This CDR3 is built from 12 residues. The CDR3 reads CASSSGQSEAFF. The CDR3 DNA is TGTGCCAGCTCATCCGGACAGTCTGAAGCTTTCTTT. Full variable domain (remainder filled in from reference TRBV18 and TRBJ1-1): NAGVMQNPRHLVRRRGQEARLRCSPMKGHSHVYWYRQLPEEGLKFMVYLQKENIIDESGMPKERFSAEFPKEGPSILRIQQVVRGDSAAYFCASSSGQSEAFFGQGTRLTVV.

This chain links TRBV6-5 with TRBJ1-1; D is uncertain. The V gene lost 1 base and the J gene lost 6 bases, with 9 bases spanning the gap. CDR1 and CDR2 (germline): MNHEY, SVGAGI. CDR3 size: 13 residues. CDR3 DNA: TGTGCCAGCAGTTACTTCGGGGAACCTGAAGCTTTCTTT. It yields the protein CASSYFGEPEAFF.

The chain combines TRBV7-9 with TRBJ2-1, with 11 bases aligning to TRBD2. Germline trimming cut 0 bases from V and 5 bases from J; bases unmatched to any gene: 9. The V gene's germline CDR1 is SEHNR and CDR2 FQNEAQ (reference sequence). CDR3 length: 18 amino acids. The CDR3, as DNA: TGTGCCAGCAGCTTAGCAGAGACAAGACTAGCGGGGAACAATGAGCAGTTCTTC. Translated, it gives CASSLAETRLAGNNEQFF.

A few counts support this clone. The rearrangement joins TRBV5-1 to TRBJ2-7, with TRBD2 identical over 7 bases. V was clipped by 2 bases and J by 2 bases; unmatched bases: 4. The CDR3 extends over 14 amino acids. Germline CDR1 SGHRS, CDR2 YFSETQ. The CDR3 DNA reads TGCGCCAGCAGCTTTTTGGGGGGGACCTACGAGCAGTACTTC. It is translated as CASSFLGGTYEQYF.

In this sample, this clone turned up a few times. The chain has TRBV10-2 and TRBJ1-4; the D gene is possibly TRBD1 (6 bases). The ends were cut back, 8 bases at V and 4 bases at J, with 26 bases in the middle. CDR1 and CDR2 (germline): WSHSY, SAAADI. CDR3 size: 18 residues. CDR3 in DNA: TGCGCCAGCCGTGGCTGGACAGAGTACGACGGCTATAATGAAAAACTGTTTTTT. It is translated as CASRGWTEYDGYNEKLFF.

This clone was observed a few times. The J gene is TRBJ2-5, the V gene TRBV11-2; D ambiguous. Germline values: CDR1 SGHAT, CDR2 FQNNGV. The CDR3 is 12 residues long. The V end lost 5 bases, the J end lost 5 bases, and 9 bases lay between the germline ends. The CDR3 reads CASSRTKETQYF. The CDR3 coding sequence is TGTGCCAGCAGCAGAACAAAGGAGACCCAGTACTTC.

This chain connects TRBV30 to TRBJ1-6, with a tentative D call TRBD1 (5 bases). The V gene's germline CDR1 is GTSNPN and CDR2 SVGIG (reference sequence). Trimming took 0 bases from V and 7 from J, leaving 16 bases between them. The CDR3 length is 16 residues. The CDR3 nucleotides read TGTGCCTGGAGTGTACCGGAGGGGTTTGGGAATTCACCCCTCCACTTT. Protein sequence: CAWSVPEGFGNSPLHF.

This chain connects TRBV19 to TRBJ2-1; TRBD2 matches at 8 bases. The CDR3 consists of 15 residues. CDR1 and CDR2 (germline): LNHDA, SQIVND (reference sequence). V was clipped by 7 bases and J by 8 bases; unmatched bases: 13. CDR3 in amino acids: CASKPLAAPGDEQFF. CDR3 DNA sequence: TGTGCCAGTAAACCACTAGCGGCTCCGGGGGATGAGCAGTTCTTC. The full variable domain, its missing parts supplied by reference TRBV19 and TRBJ2-1, is DGGITQSPKYLFRKEGQNVTLSCEQNLNHDAMYWYRQDPGQGLRLIYYSQIVNDFQKGDIAEGYSVSREKKESFPLTVTSAQKNPTAFYLCASKPLAAPGDEQFFGPGTRLTVL.

The chain combines TRBV30 with TRBJ2-6, with D unclear. V dropped 2 bases and J dropped 2 bases, with 7 bases sitting between them. The CDR3 runs to 14 residues. Germline-derived CDR1 and CDR2 are GTSNPN and SVGIG (reference sequence). This CDR3 reads CAWSPGAGANVLTF. For the CDR3, the DNA is TGTGCCTGGAGTCCCGGTGCTGGGGCCAACGTCCTGACTTTC.

The chain is built from TRBV7-8 and TRBJ2-2, with 8 bases identical to TRBD2. The CDR3 has 17 residues. Germline CDR1 reads SGHVS; CDR2 reads FQNEAQ. V shed 5 bases and J 5 bases; nucleotides not matched to a gene: 13. CDR3 bases: TGTGCCAGCAGCCCACGGGCGGGGGGCCCCCGGACCGGGGAGCTGTTTTTT. Its translation: CASSPRAGGPRTGELFF.

The chain couples TRBV5-8 to TRBJ2-7; D is possibly TRBD2 (6 bases). The CDR3 extends over 16 amino acids. The germline gives CDR1 SGHTS, CDR2 YDEGEE. The V end was cut by 4 bases, the J end by 4 bases, with 21 bases between. CDR3 residues: CASSASRGVQGYEQYF. For the CDR3, the DNA is TGTGCCAGCAGCGCTAGTCGCGGGGTACAAGGGTACGAGCAGTACTTC. The whole variable domain, filled in from reference TRBV5-8 and TRBJ2-7, reads EAGVTQSPTHLIKTRGQQATLRCSPISGHTSVYWYQQALGLGLQFLLWYDEGEERNRGNFPPRFSGRQFPNYSSELNVNALELEDSALYLCASSASRGVQGYEQYFGPGTRLTVT.